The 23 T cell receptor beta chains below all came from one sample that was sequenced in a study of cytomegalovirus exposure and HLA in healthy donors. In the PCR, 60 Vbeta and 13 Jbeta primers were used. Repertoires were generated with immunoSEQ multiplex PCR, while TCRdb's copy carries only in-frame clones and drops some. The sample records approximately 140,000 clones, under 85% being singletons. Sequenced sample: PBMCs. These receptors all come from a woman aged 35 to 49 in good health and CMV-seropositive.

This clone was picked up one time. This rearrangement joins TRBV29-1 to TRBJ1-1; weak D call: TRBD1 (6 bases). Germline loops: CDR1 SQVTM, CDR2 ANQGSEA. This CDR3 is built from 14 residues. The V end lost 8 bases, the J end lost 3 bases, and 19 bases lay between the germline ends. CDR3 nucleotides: TGCAGCTCCCGGACAGTCCTGGGGGACACTGAAGCTTTCTTT. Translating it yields CSSRTVLGDTEAFF.

CDR3 sequence reads: CASRDQRGGRDTQYF. CDR3 nucleotide sequence: TGTGCCAGCAGAGATCAGCGGGGGGGCCGGGATACGCAGTATTTT. V usage is TRBV6-1 and J usage is TRBJ2-3; 10 bases align to TRBD2. This CDR3 has 15 residues. V shed 6 bases, J shed 6 bases, and the junction held 9 bases outside the gene matches. Germline V CDR1 and CDR2: MNHNS, SASEGT.

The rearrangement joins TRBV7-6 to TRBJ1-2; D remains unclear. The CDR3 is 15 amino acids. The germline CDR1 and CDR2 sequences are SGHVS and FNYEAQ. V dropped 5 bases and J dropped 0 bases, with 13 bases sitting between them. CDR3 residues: CASSALQATNYGYTF. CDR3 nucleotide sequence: TGTGCCAGCAGCGCTCTTCAGGCAACTAACTATGGCTACACCTTC.

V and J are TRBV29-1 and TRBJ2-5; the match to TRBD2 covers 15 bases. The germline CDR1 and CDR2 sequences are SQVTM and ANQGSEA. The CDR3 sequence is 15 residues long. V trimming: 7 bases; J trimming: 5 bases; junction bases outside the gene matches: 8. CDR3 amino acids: CSARTSGGAGETQYF. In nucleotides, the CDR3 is TGCAGCGCCCGGACTAGCGGGGGGGCTGGGGAGACCCAGTACTTC.

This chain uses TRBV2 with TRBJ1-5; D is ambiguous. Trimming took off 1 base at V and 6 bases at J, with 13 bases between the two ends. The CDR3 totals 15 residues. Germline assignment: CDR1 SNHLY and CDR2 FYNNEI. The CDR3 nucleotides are TGTGCCAGCAGTGAAGGAGCTGGAGTAGGTCAGCCCCAGCATTTT. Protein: CASSEGAGVGQPQHF.

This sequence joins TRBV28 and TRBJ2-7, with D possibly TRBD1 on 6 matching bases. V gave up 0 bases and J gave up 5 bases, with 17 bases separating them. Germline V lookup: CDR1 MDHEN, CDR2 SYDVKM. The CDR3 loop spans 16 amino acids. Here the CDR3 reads CASSLWVVAQGDEQYF. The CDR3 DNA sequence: TGTGCCAGCAGTTTATGGGTGGTGGCACAGGGAGACGAGCAGTACTTC.

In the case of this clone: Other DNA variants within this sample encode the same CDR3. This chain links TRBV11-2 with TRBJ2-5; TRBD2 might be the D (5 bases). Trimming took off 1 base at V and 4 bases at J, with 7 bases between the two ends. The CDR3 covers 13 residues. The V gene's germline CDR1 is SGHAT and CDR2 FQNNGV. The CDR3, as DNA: TGTGCCAGCAGCTTAGGGACTCGAGAGACCCAGTACTTC. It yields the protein CASSLGTRETQYF.

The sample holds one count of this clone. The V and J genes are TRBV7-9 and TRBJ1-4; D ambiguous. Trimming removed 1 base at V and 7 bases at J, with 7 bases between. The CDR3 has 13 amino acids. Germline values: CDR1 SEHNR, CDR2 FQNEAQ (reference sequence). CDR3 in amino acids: CASSLDGREKLFF. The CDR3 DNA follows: TGTGCCAGCAGCTTAGATGGGCGTGAAAAACTGTTTTTT.

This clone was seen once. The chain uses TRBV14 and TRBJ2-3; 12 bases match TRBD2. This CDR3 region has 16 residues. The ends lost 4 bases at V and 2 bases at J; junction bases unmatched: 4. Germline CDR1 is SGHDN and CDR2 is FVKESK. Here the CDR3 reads CASSPRLAGVTDTQYF. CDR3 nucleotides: TGTGCCAGCAGCCCCCGACTAGCGGGGGTCACAGATACGCAGTATTTT.

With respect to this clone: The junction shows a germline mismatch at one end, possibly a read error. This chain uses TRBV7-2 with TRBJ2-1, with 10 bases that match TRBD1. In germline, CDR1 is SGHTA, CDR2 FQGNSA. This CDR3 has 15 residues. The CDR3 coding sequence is TGTGCCAGCAGCTCCAGACAGGGGGCCTATAATGAGCAGTTCTTC. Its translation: CASSSRQGAYNEQFF.

CDR3 in amino acids: CASSLGSGESYEQYF. The CDR3 nucleotides are TGTGCCAGCAGTTTGGGAAGCGGGGAGTCCTACGAGCAGTACTTC. The chain carries TRBV28 and TRBJ2-7, with 7 positions matching TRBD2. Germline assignment: CDR1 MDHEN and CDR2 SYDVKM. Unmatched junction bases numbered 6, after V lost 3 bases and J lost 1 base. The CDR3 length is 15 residues.

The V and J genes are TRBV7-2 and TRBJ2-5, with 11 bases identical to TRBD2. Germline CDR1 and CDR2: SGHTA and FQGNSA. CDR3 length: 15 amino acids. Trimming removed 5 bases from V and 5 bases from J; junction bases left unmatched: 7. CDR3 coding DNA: TGTGCCAGCAGCCATAGCGGGGGGGCCGGGGAGACCCAGTACTTC. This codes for CASSHSGGAGETQYF.

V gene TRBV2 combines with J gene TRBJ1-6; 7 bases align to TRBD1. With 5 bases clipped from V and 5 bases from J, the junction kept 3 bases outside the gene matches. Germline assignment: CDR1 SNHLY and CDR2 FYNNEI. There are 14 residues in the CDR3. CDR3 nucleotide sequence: TGTGCCAGCAGTTACGGGACAGATAATTCACCCCTCCACTTT. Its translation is CASSYGTDNSPLHF. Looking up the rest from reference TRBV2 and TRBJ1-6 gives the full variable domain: EPEVTQTPSHQVTQMGQEVILRCVPISNHLYFYWYRQILGQKVEFLVSFYNNEISEKSEIFDDQFSVERPDGSNFTLKIRSTKLEDSAMYFCASSYGTDNSPLHFGNGTRLTVT.

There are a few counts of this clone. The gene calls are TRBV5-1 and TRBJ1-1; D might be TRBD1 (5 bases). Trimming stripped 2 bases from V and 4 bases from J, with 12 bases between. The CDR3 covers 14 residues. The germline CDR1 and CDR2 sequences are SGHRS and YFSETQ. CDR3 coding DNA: TGCGCCAGCAGCTTAGGGGCGCAGTTCACTGAAGCTTTCTTT. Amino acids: CASSLGAQFTEAFF. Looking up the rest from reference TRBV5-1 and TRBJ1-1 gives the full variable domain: KAGVTQTPRYLIKTRGQQVTLSCSPISGHRSVSWYQQTPGQGLQFLFEYFSETQRNKGNFPGRFSGRQFSNSRSEMNVSTLELGDSALYLCASSLGAQFTEAFFGQGTRLTVV.

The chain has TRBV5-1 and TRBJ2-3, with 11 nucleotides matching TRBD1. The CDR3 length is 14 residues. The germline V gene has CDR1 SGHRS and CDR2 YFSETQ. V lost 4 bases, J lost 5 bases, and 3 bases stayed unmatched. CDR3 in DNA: TGCGCCAGCAGCCTTGGGACAGGGGGAGATACGCAGTATTTT. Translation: CASSLGTGGDTQYF. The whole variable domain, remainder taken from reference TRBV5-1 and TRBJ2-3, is KAGVTQTPRYLIKTRGQQVTLSCSPISGHRSVSWYQQTPGQGLQFLFEYFSETQRNKGNFPGRFSGRQFSNSRSEMNVSTLELGDSALYLCASSLGTGGDTQYFGPGTRLTVL.

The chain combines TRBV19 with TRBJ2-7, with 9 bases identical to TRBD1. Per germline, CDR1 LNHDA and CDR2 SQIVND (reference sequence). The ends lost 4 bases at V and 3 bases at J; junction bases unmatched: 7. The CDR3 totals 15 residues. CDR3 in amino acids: CASSTTGGTNYEQYF. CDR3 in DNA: TGTGCCAGTAGTACGACAGGGGGAACGAACTACGAGCAGTACTTC.

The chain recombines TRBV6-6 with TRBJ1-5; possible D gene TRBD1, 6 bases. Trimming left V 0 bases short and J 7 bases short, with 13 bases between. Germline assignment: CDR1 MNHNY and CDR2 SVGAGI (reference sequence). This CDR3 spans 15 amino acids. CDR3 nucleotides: TGTGCCAGCAGTTACTCGATGCCAGGGGCACAGCCCCAGCATTTT. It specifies CASSYSMPGAQPQHF.

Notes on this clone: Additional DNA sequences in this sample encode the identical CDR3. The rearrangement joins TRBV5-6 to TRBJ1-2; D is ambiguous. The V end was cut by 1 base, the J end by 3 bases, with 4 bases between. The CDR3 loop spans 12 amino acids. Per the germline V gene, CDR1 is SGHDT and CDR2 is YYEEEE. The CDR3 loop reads CASSLTDYGYTF. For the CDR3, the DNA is TGTGCCAGCAGCTTGACAGACTATGGCTACACCTTC.

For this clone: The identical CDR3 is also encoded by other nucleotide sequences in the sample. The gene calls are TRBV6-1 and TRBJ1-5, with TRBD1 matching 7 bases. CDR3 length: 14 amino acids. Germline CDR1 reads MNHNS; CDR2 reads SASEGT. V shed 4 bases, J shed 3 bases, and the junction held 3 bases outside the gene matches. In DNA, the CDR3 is TGTGCCAGCAGTGGACAGGGTCTCAATCAGCCCCAGCATTTT. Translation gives CASSGQGLNQPQHF.

The CDR3 DNA sequence: TGTGCCAGCAGCTTACCCGGTACAGGAGAGCGCTATGGCTACACCTTC. This sequence encodes CASSLPGTGERYGYTF. The genes are TRBV5-4 and TRBJ1-2, with TRBD1 as a possible D gene (5 bases). The CDR3 contains 16 residues. Trimming shortened V by 2 bases and J by 4 bases, and 18 bases separated the two germline ends. Germline CDR1 is SGHNT and CDR2 is YYREEE (reference sequence). The full variable domain, completed using reference TRBV5-4 and TRBJ1-2, is ETGVTQSPTHLIKTRGQQVTLRCSSQSGHNTVSWYQQALGQGPQFIFQYYREEENGRGNFPPRFSGLQFPNYSSELNVNALELDDSALYLCASSLPGTGERYGYTFGSGTRLTVV.

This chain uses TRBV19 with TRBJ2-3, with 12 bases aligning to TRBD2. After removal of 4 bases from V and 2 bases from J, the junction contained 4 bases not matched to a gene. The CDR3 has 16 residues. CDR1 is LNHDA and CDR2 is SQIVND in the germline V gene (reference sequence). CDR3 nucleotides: TGTGCCAGTAGTAGGAGGACTAGCGGGGCCACAGATACGCAGTATTTT. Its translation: CASSRRTSGATDTQYF.

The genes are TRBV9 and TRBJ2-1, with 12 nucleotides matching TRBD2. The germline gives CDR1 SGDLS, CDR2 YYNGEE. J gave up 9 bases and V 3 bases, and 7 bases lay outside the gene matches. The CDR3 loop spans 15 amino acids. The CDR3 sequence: CASSGLAGVEFEQFF. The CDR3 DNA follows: TGTGCCAGCAGCGGACTAGCGGGGGTTGAATTTGAGCAGTTCTTC.

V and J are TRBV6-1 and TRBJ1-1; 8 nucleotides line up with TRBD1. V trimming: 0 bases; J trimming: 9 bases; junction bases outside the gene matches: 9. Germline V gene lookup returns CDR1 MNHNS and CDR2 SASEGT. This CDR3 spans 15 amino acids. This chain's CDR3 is CASSEAATGARQAFF. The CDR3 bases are TGTGCCAGCAGTGAAGCGGCGACAGGGGCCCGACAAGCTTTCTTT.